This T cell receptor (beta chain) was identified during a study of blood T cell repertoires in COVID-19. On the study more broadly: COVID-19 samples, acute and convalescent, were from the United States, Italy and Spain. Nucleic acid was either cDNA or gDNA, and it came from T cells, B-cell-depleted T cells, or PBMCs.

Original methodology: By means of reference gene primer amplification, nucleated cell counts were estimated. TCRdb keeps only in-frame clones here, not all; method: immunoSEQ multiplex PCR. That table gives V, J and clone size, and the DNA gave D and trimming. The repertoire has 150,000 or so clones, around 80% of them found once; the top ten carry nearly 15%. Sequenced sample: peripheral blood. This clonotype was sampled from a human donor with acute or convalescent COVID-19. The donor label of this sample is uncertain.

In DNA, the CDR3 is TGCGCCAGCAGCCCCCGGGACAGGGAAGTGGGGGGCTACACCTTC. Translation: CASSPRDREVGGYTF. This sequence joins TRBV4-3 and TRBJ1-2, with 9 bases aligning to TRBD1. Trimming at V came to 4 bases and at J to 8 bases, leaving 11 bases not matched to a gene. The germline V gene has CDR1 LGHNA and CDR2 YSLEER. The CDR3 spans 15 residues.